This T cell receptor (beta chain) was sequenced for a study of T cells in Graves' hyperthyroidism and ophthalmopathy. The CDR3 spans 14 residues. With V trimmed by 6 bases and J by 5 bases, 9 bases remained unmatched. Amplification of TCR beta CDR3 regions used RNA as the template. The TCR CDR3 first-round RT-PCR relied on the HTBI primer set. TCRdb called the multiplex PCR reads again in MiXCR, with one record for every CDR3 protein. The table shows approximately 600,000 distinct CDR3 sequences, with over 12% occurring only once. This clonotype was counted at least ten times. Input material: blood. The TCR comes from a woman under 30 with Graves' ophthalmopathy. The chain combines TRBV12-3 or TRBV12-4 with TRBJ2-7, with 8 bases aligning to TRBD1. The CDR3 DNA reads TGTGCCAGCAGGGAATCGGGACAGGTCGACGAGCAGTACTTC. Its translation is CASRESGQVDEQYF.